Listed below are T cell receptor beta chains from one sample, sequenced in a study of T cell responses to AZD1222 COVID-19 vaccine. TCRdb keeps only in-frame clones here, not all; method: immunoSEQ multiplex PCR. The sample lists 100,000 to 150,000 clones, approximately 82% occurring once. Material: peripheral blood, obtained 28 days after the second AZD1222 dose. The receptors originated from an adult who received the AZD1222 COVID-19 vaccine. Each CDR3 is given with its conserved first and last residue. D genes are given only for firm matches.

TRBV19	TRBD1	TRBJ1-1	TGTGCCAGTAGTATCGGACAGGGGTTGAAAACTGAAGCTTTCTTT	CASSIGQGLKTEAFF
TRBV3-1/TRBV3-2	TRBD2	TRBJ2-2	TGTGCCAGCAGCCTCGGGACTAGCGCCGGGGAGCTGTTTTTT	CASSLGTSAGELFF
TRBV5-5	-	TRBJ1-5	TGTGCCAGCAGCAAACCTGGTCAGCCCCAGCATTTT	CASSKPGQPQHF
TRBV11-2	TRBD1	TRBJ1-2	TGTGCCAGCAGCCCCGCTACCAGGGGGGGCGGCTATGGCTACACCTTC	CASSPATRGGGYGYTF
TRBV28	-	TRBJ1-4	TGTGCCAGCAGTTTCCCCGTCATAAGACCTGAAAAACTGTTTTTT	CASSFPVIRPEKLFF
TRBV28	-	TRBJ2-7	TGTGCCAGCAGTCCCGCCTACGAGCAGTACTTC	CASSPAYEQYF
TRBV9	TRBD1	TRBJ1-2	TGTGCCAGCAGCGAACCCGGGACAGTCTATGGCTACACCTTC	CASSEPGTVYGYTF
TRBV5-4	TRBD2	TRBJ2-7	TGTGCCAGCAGCTCTAAGACTAGCGGGGACGAGCAGTACTTC	CASSSKTSGDEQYF
TRBV7-9	-	TRBJ1-1	TGTGCCAGCAGCCCCCCGACAGAAATGAACACTGAAGCTTTCTTT	CASSPPTEMNTEAFF
TRBV10-3	TRBD2	TRBJ2-5	TGTGCCATCAGTGAGCGGGGGGACGAGACCCAGTACTTC	CAISERGDETQYF
TRBV29-1	-	TRBJ2-2	TGCAGCGTCGAGGACGACTTAGGAATCGGGGAGCTGTTTTTT	CSVEDDLGIGELFF